The subject of this entry is one T cell receptor beta chain. Its antigen is as yet unknown. The sample originates from a study of T-cell memory formation after mild COVID-19. TCRdb re-derived calls from the 5' RACE reads in MiXCR, one entry per CDR3 protein. The data contain around 300,000 distinct CDR3 sequences, more than 13% of them singletons. Study-wide results and limits: The authors left the SARS-CoV-2 specificity of second-wave clones peaking on day 37 unconfirmed.

From germline, CDR1 is SNHLY and CDR2 FYNNEI. The CDR3 length is 15 residues. With 4 bases removed from V and 4 bases from J, the gap between germline ends came to 16 bases. The genes are TRBV2 and TRBJ1-2, with D possibly matching TRBD1 (5 bases). This sequence originates from a man between 18 and 29 years old who had mild COVID-19 (a few samples of this study predate the infection). Cell type and time point are not known. Sequencing was carried out using PBMCs or a T cell subset sorted from them (not recorded which). The CDR3 here is CASSVGGLSFYGYTF. CDR3 in DNA: TGTGCCAGCAGTGTTGGGGGACTGAGTTTCTATGGCTACACCTTC. Based on the CDR3 plus reference TRBV2 and TRBJ1-2, the full variable domain is EPEVTQTPSHQVTQMGQEVILRCVPISNHLYFYWYRQILGQKVEFLVSFYNNEISEKSEIFDDQFSVERPDGSNFTLKIRSTKLEDSAMYFCASSVGGLSFYGYTFGSGTRLTVV.